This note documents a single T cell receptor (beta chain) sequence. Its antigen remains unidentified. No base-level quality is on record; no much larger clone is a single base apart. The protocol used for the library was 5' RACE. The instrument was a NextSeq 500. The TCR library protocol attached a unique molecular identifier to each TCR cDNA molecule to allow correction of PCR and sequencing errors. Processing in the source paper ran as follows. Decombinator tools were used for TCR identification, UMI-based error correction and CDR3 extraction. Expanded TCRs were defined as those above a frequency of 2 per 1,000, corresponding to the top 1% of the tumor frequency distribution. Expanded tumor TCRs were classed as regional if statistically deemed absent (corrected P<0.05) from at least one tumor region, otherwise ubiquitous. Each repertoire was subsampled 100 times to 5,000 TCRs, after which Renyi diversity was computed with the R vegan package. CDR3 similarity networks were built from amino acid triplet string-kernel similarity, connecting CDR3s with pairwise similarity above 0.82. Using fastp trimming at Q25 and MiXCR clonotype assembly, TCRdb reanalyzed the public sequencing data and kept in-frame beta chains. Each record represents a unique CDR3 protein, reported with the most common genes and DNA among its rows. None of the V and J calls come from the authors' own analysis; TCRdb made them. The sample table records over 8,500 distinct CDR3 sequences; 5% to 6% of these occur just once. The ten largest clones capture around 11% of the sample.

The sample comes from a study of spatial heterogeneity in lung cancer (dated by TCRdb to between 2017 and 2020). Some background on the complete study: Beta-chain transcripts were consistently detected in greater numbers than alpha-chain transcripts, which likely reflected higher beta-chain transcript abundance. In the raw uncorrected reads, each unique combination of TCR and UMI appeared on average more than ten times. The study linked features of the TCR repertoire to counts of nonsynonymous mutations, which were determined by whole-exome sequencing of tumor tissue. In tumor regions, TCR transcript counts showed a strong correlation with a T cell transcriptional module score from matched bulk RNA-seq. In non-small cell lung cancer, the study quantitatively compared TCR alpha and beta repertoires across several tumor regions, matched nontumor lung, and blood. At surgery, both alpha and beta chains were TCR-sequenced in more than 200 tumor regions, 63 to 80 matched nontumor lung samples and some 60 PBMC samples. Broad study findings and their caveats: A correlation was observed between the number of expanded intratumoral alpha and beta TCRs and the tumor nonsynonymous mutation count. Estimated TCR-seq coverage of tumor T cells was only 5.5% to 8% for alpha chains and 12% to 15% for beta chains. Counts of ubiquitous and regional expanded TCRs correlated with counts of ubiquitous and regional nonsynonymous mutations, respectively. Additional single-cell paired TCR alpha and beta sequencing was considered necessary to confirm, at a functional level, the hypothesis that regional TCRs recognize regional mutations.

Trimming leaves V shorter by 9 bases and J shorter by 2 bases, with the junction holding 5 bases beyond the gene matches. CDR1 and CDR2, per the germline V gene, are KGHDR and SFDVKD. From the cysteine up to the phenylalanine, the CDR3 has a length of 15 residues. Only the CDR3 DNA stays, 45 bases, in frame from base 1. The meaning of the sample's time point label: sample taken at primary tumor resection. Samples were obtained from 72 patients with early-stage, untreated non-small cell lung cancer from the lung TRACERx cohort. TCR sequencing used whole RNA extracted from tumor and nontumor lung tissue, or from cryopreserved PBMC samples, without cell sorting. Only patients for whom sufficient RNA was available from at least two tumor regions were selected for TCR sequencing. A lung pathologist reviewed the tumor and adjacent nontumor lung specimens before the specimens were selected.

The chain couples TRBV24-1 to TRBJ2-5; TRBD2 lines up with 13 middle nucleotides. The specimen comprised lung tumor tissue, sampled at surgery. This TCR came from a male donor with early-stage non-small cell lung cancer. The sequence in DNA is TGTGCCACCCGAGGACTAGCGGGAGCTCAAGAGACCCAGTACTTC. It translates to CATRGLAGAQETQYF.